The 21 T cell receptor beta chains below were found in one sample sequenced in a study of PD-1 blockade in classical Hodgkin lymphoma. Relapse was seen in all patients after autologous stem cell transplantation, and brentuximab vedotin exposure was variable. TCRdb keeps only in-frame clones here, not all; method: immunoSEQ multiplex PCR. The sample lists about 11,000 clones; 76% were seen once. The sample in question was peripheral blood mononuclear cells (PBMCs), obtained at baseline. All receptors derive from a human donor with classical Hodgkin lymphoma.

J is TRBJ2-7 and V is TRBV6-1; D is undetermined. This CDR3 is built from 13 residues. Between the trimmed V and J ends, which lost 4 bases and 3 bases, there was a span of 10 bases. The germline V gene encodes CDR1 MNHNS and CDR2 SASEGT. The CDR3: CASSVTPNYEQYF. CDR3 DNA sequence: TGTGCCAGCAGTGTAACACCCAACTACGAGCAGTACTTC.

The rearrangement links TRBV30 to TRBJ2-2; no clear D gene. Germline V CDR1 and CDR2: GTSNPN, SVGIG (reference sequence). V was pared by 5 bases and J by 6 bases, with 7 bases between. This CDR3 has 11 amino acids. CDR3 residues: CAWERSGELFF. The CDR3 DNA follows: TGTGCCTGGGAGAGATCCGGGGAGCTGTTTTTT.

In this sample, this clone turned up a few times. This chain links TRBV29-1 with TRBJ2-5; 8 nucleotides align to TRBD2. This CDR3 comprises 15 residues. Losses at the gene ends were 5 bases for V and 5 bases for J; bases not matched to a gene: 13. In germline, CDR1 is SQVTM, CDR2 ANQGSEA. The CDR3 region has the DNA TGCAGCGTTAAAGGAGCGGGAGTTGTAGCTGAGACCCAGTACTTC. Translating gives CSVKGAGVVAETQYF.

The V call is TRBV7-6, the J call TRBJ2-2, with 12 bases that match TRBD1. This CDR3 spans 18 amino acids. Per germline, CDR1 SGHVS and CDR2 FNYEAQ. J gave up 2 bases and V 7 bases, and 11 bases lay outside the gene matches. DNA for the CDR3: TGTGCCAGCACCAGTAGGGGACAGGGGGCGCTTAACACCGGGGAGCTGTTTTTT. It yields the protein CASTSRGQGALNTGELFF.

The rearrangement joins TRBV30 to TRBJ2-7; 10 bases are a match to TRBD2. V lost 4 bases and J lost 0; bases outside the gene matches: 3. The CDR3 extends over 14 amino acids. Looked up from germline, CDR1 is GTSNPN and CDR2 is SVGIG (reference sequence). The CDR3: CAWTGLADSYEQYF. CDR3 coding DNA: TGTGCCTGGACTGGACTAGCGGACTCCTACGAGCAGTACTTC.

The chain is built from TRBV7-8 and TRBJ2-3; D gene ambiguous. V lost 1 base to trimming and J lost 4 bases, with 9 bases between them. Per the germline V gene, CDR1 is SGHVS and CDR2 is FQNEAQ. The CDR3 loop spans 14 amino acids. For the CDR3, the DNA is TGTGCCAGCAGCTTAGTGGGTAGCCCAGATACGCAGTATTTT. It encodes CASSLVGSPDTQYF.

This clone is termed medium-sized. The rearrangement joins TRBV27 to TRBJ2-2, with D tentatively TRBD2 (5 bases). CDR1 is MNHEY and CDR2 is SMNVEV in the germline V gene (reference sequence). Trimming stripped 8 bases from V and 0 bases from J, with 10 bases between. This CDR3 region has 14 residues. This chain's CDR3 is CASSRTANTGELFF. The CDR3 bases are TGTGCCAGCTCTCGGACTGCGAACACCGGGGAGCTGTTTTTT.

This chain connects TRBV5-1 to TRBJ2-5; TRBD2 matches 8 bases. Per germline, CDR1 SGHRS and CDR2 YFSETQ. V was clipped by 4 bases and J by 5 bases; unmatched bases: 1. This CDR3 has 12 amino acids. CDR3 sequence reads: CASSREGETQYF. DNA for the CDR3: TGCGCCAGCAGCCGGGAGGGGGAGACCCAGTACTTC.

The rearrangement uses TRBV30 and TRBJ2-5; 9 bases line up with TRBD1. Trimming at V came to 2 bases and at J to 5 bases, leaving 9 bases not matched to a gene. The CDR3 is 15 residues long. CDR1 is GTSNPN, CDR2 SVGIG, per germline (reference sequence). The CDR3 nucleotides read TGTGCCTGGAGTTCTCACAGGGGGCGGATCGAGACCCAGTACTTC. Protein: CAWSSHRGRIETQYF.

The chain has TRBV29-1 and TRBJ2-1; D is unresolved. Trimming cost V 6 bases and J 9 bases, with 12 bases left between them. CDR3 length: 11 amino acids. From germline, CDR1 is SQVTM and CDR2 ANQGSEA. The CDR3 DNA is TGCAGCGTCACCTCGGCCACTGAGCAGTTCTTC. Translation gives CSVTSATEQFF.

The rearrangement links TRBV6-5 to TRBJ2-1, with D hard to call. The CDR3 totals 15 residues. Germline CDR1 MNHEY, CDR2 SVGAGI. V lost 10 bases and J 0 bases, leaving 16 bases between the germline ends. CDR3 bases: TGTGCCACAAGCGCAGTTCGGAGCTCCTACAATGAGCAGTTCTTC. Its translation is CATSAVRSSYNEQFF.

The chain uses TRBV5-6 and TRBJ2-1; the match to TRBD2 covers 7 bases. This CDR3 region has 16 residues. The V gene end was trimmed by 2 bases and the J gene end by 2 bases; junction bases not matched to a gene: 7. Germline V gives CDR1 SGHDT, CDR2 YYEEEE. CDR3 bases: TGTGCCAGCAGCTTTTGGGCGGGAGCAACCTACAATGAGCAGTTCTTC. It encodes CASSFWAGATYNEQFF.

The V call is TRBV6-5, the J call TRBJ2-7, with a tentative D call TRBD1 (6 bases). V was clipped by 5 bases and J by 2 bases, with 13 bases between them. CDR1 MNHEY and CDR2 SVGAGI come from the germline V gene. The CDR3 totals 14 residues. The CDR3 DNA is TGTGCCAGCAGTGAGGACAGACCGCCCTACGAGCAGTACTTC. Translating gives CASSEDRPPYEQYF.

The rearrangement joins TRBV27 to TRBJ2-7; D not certain. The germline V and J ends were trimmed by 5 bases and 2 bases, with 10 bases remaining between them. Germline-derived CDR1 and CDR2 are MNHEY and SMNVEV (reference sequence). The CDR3 has 13 residues. The CDR3 here is CASSLGPAYEQYF. In DNA form, the CDR3 reads TGTGCCAGCAGTCTTGGACCGGCCTACGAGCAGTACTTC.

The chain combines TRBV10-3 with TRBJ2-3; 8 bases line up with TRBD2. The CDR3 runs 13 residues. The germline CDR1 and CDR2 sequences are ENHRY and SYGVKD. V trimming: 10 bases; J trimming: 4 bases; junction bases outside the gene matches: 7. The DNA for the CDR3 is TGTGCCACACGGCCGGGGGGGCCAGATACGCAGTATTTT. The encoded protein is CATRPGGPDTQYF.

This clone was seen once. The chain has TRBV27 and TRBJ1-6, with a weak D call TRBD1 (5 bases). The CDR3 consists of 15 residues. Trimming removed 3 bases from V and 7 bases from J, with 13 bases in between. Germline values: CDR1 MNHEY, CDR2 SMNVEV (reference sequence). CDR3 amino acids: CASSLGQGMNSPLHF. The CDR3 DNA sequence: TGTGCCAGCAGTTTGGGGCAGGGCATGAATTCACCCCTCCACTTT.

The chain has TRBV29-1 and TRBJ2-5; D is unresolved. Germline lookup yields CDR1 SQVTM and CDR2 ANQGSEA. The V gene lost 5 bases and the J gene lost 4 bases, with 14 bases spanning the gap. This CDR3 contains 13 residues. CDR3 bases: TGCAGCGTTAGAGGTGGGGTAGGAGAGACCCAGTACTTC. Encoded protein: CSVRGGVGETQYF.

The chain employs TRBV6-1 and TRBJ1-5; D uncertain. Germline CDR1 is MNHNS and CDR2 is SASEGT. V was shortened by 1 base and J by 7 bases, with 11 bases between the two germline ends. The CDR3 extends over 14 amino acids. The CDR3 DNA is TGTGCCAGCAGTGAAGAGAGGGTGAGACAGCCCCAGCATTTT. Protein: CASSEERVRQPQHF.

The J gene is TRBJ2-3, the V gene TRBV21-1; TRBD1, the D gene given by the table, was not confirmed from the DNA. TRBV21-1 is described as a pseudogene. The length of the CDR3 is 16 residues. The DNA for the CDR3 is TGTGCCAGCACCCGGACAAAACCCGAGGGGGCAGATACGCAGTATTTT. As protein: CASTRTKPEGADTQYF.

The J gene is TRBJ1-4, the V gene TRBV7-8, with D unclear. CDR3 length: 14 amino acids. V gave up 2 bases and J gave up 0 bases, with 4 bases separating them. The germline CDR1 and CDR2 sequences are SGHVS and FQNEAQ. This CDR3 reads CASSLYATNEKLFF. As DNA, the CDR3 is TGTGCCAGCAGCTTATATGCAACTAATGAAAAACTGTTTTTT.

The J gene is TRBJ1-1, the V gene TRBV18, with D hard to call. V lost 3 bases, J lost 1 base, and 18 bases lay in between. CDR3 length equals 17 residues. Germline lookup yields CDR1 KGHSH and CDR2 LQKENI. CDR3 region: CASSPQPIRGPNTEAFF. The CDR3 DNA sequence: TGTGCCAGCTCACCTCAACCTATACGAGGGCCGAACACTGAAGCTTTCTTT.